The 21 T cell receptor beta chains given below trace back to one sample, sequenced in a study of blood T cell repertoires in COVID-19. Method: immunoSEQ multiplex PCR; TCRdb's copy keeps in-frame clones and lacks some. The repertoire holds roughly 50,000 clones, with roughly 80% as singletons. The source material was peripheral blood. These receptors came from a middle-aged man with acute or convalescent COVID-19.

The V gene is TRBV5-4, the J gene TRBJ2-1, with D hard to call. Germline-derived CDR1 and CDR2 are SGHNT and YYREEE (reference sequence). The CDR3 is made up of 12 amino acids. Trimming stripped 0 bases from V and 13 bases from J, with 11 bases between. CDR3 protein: CASSLEVGSQFF. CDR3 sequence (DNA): TGTGCCAGCAGCTTGGAGGTCGGGTCCCAGTTCTTC.

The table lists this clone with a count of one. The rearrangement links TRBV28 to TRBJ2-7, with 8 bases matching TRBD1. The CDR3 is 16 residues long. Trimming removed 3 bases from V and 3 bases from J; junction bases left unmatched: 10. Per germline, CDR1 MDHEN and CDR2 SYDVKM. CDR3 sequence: CASSFLGGQGIYEQYF. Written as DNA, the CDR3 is TGTGCCAGCAGTTTCTTGGGCGGACAGGGTATCTACGAGCAGTACTTC.

CDR3 amino acids: CASSMTDQETQYF. CDR3 sequence (DNA): TGTGCCAGTAGTATGACAGACCAAGAGACCCAGTACTTC. This chain joins TRBV19 and TRBJ2-5; weak D call: TRBD1 (5 bases). The germline CDR1 and CDR2 sequences are LNHDA and SQIVND (reference sequence). The CDR3 has 13 residues. With 3 bases removed from V and 0 bases from J, the gap between germline ends came to 5 bases.

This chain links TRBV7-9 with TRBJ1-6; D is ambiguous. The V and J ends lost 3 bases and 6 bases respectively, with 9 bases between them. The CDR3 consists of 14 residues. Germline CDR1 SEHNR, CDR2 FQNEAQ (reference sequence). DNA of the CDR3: TGTGCCAGCAGCTTGGGAGTCACTAATTCACCCCTCCACTTT. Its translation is CASSLGVTNSPLHF.

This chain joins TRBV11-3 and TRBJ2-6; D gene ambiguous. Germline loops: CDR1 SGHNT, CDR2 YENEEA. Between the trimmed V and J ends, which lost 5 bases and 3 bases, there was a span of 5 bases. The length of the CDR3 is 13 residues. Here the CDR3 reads CASSPIGANVLTF. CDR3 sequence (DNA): TGTGCCAGCAGCCCCATTGGGGCCAACGTCCTGACTTTC.

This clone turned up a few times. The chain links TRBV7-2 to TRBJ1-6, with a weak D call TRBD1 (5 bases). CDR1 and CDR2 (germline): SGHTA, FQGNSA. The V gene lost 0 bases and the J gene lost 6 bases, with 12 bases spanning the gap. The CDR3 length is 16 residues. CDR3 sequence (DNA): TGTGCCAGCAGCTTAGCGCTGGGGGGGACTAATTCACCCCTCCACTTT. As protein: CASSLALGGTNSPLHF.

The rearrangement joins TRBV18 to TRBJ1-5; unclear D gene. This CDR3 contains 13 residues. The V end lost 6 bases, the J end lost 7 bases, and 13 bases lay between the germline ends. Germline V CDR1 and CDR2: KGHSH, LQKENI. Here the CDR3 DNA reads TGTGCCAGCTCGTCAGATTTATTGCAGCCCCAGCATTTT. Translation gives CASSSDLLQPQHF.

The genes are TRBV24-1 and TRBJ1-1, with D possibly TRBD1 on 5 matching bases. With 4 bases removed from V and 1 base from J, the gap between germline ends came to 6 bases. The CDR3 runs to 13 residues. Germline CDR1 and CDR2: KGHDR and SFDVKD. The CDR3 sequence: CATSETGNTEAFF. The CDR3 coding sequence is TGTGCCACCAGTGAAACAGGGAACACTGAAGCTTTCTTT.

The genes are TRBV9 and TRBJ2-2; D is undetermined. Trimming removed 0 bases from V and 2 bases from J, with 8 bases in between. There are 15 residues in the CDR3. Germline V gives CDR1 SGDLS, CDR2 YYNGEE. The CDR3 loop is CASSVAEVNTGELFF. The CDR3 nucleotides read TGTGCCAGCAGCGTAGCTGAGGTTAACACCGGGGAGCTGTTTTTT.

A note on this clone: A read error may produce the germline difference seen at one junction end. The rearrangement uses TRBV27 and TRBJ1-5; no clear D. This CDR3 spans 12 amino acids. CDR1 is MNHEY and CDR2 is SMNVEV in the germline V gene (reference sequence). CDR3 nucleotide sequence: TGTGCCAGCGGAGTCAGCAGTCAGCCCCAGCATTTT. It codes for CASGVSSQPQHF.

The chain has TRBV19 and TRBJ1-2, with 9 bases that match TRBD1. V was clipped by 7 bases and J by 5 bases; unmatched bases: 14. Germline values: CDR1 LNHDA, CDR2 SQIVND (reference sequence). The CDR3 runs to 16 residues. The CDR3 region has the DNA TGTGCCAGTAACAACGCCAGGGACAGGGAAGGGTATGGCTACACCTTC. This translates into CASNNARDREGYGYTF.

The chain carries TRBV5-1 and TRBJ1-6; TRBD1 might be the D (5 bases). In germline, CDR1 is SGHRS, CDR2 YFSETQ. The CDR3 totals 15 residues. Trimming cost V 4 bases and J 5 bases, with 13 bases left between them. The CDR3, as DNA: TGCGCCAGCAGCATACGGGGGGGACATAATTCACCCCTCCACTTT. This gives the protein CASSIRGGHNSPLHF.

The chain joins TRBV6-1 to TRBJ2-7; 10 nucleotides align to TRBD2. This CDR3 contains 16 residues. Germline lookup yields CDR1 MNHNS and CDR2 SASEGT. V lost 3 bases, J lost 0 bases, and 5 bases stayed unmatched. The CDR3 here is CASSDSRLAGSYEQYF. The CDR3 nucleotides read TGTGCCAGCAGTGATTCAAGACTAGCGGGCTCCTACGAGCAGTACTTC.

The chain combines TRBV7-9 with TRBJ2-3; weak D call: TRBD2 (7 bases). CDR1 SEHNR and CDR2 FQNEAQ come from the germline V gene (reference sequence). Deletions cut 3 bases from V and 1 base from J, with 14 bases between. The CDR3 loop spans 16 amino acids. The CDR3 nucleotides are TGTGCCAGCAGCTTTGGTTGGGGGGGCCGCACAGATACGCAGTATTTT. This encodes CASSFGWGGRTDTQYF.

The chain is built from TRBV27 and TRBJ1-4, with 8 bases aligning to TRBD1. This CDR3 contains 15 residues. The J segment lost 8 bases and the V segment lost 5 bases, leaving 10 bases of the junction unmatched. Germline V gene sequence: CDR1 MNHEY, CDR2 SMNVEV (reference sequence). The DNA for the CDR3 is TGTGCCAGCAGTCCCTACAGGGGGGTCGGGGAAAAACTGTTTTTT. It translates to CASSPYRGVGEKLFF.

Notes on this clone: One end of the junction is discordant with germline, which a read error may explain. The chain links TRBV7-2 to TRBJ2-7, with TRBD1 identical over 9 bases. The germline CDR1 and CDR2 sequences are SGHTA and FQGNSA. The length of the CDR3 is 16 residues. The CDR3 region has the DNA TGTGCTAGCAGCCGGGGCGGGACAGGGAGCTCCTACGAGCAGTACTTC. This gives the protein CASSRGGTGSSYEQYF.

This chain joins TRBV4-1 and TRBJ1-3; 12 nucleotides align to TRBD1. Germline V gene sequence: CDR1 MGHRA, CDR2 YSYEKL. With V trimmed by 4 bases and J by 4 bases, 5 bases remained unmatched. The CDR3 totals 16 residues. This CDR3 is CASSPGQGAGGNTIYF. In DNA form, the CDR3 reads TGCGCCAGCAGCCCGGGACAGGGGGCAGGAGGAAACACCATATATTTT.

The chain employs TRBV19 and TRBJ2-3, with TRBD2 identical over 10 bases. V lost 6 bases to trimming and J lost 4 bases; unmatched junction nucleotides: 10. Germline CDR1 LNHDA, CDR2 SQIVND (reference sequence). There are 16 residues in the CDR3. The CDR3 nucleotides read TGTGCCAGTAGACTAGCGGGACTCGGGGAGGCAGATACGCAGTATTTT. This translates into CASRLAGLGEADTQYF.

The CDR3 region has the DNA TGTGCCTGGAGTGTACGGAGGTGGGACGAGCAGTACTTC. Its translation: CAWSVRRWDEQYF. The chain couples TRBV30 to TRBJ2-7; possible D gene TRBD2, 5 bases. V lost 0 bases, J lost 5 bases, and 11 bases lay in between. Germline CDR1 and CDR2: GTSNPN and SVGIG (reference sequence). The CDR3 is made up of 13 amino acids.

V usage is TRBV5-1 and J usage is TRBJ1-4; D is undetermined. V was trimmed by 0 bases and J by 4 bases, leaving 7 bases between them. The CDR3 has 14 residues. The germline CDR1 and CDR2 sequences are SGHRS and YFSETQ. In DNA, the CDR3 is TGCGCCAGCAGCTTGGGAGGGAGTAATGAAAAACTGTTTTTT. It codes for CASSLGGSNEKLFF.

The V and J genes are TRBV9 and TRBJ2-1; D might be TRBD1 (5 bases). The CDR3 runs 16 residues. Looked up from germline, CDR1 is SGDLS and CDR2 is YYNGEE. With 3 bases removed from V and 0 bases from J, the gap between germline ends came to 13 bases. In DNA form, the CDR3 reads TGTGCCAGCAGCGGGGGCAGACATACCTCCTACAATGAGCAGTTCTTC. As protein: CASSGGRHTSYNEQFF.